The 30 T cell receptor beta chains in this list originate from one sample, sequenced in a study of T cells in Graves' hyperthyroidism and ophthalmopathy (dated by TCRdb to between 2018 and 2020). Preparation of the library involved multiplex PCR. The instrument was an Illumina HiSeq 2000. Amplification of TCR beta CDR3 regions was carried out from RNA transcripts. For the first round of RT-PCR on the TCR CDR3, the HTBI primer set was used together with the Qiagen OneStep RT-PCR kit. TCRdb handled the public reads itself, with Q25 trimming in fastp and clone calling in MiXCR, and kept productive beta chains. Entries that share a CDR3 protein sequence are merged under the most common genes and DNA. The sample table shows about 590,000 distinct CDR3 sequences, and 11% to 15% are seen once. Of the sample, about 6.6% falls within the top ten clones. Specimen: blood. The receptor source for this set is a woman in her late teens or twenties with Graves' ophthalmopathy.

The sample holds many counts of this clonotype. This chain joins TRBV30 and TRBJ2-5; 8 nucleotides agree with TRBD2. Germline V gene data show CDR1 as GTSNPN and CDR2 as SVGIG (reference sequence). V trimming: 3 bases; J trimming: 4 bases; junction bases outside the gene matches: 10. CDR3 length equals 15 residues. CDR3 residues: CAWRESGLGGETQYF. The CDR3 DNA reads TGTGCCTGGAGGGAATCGGGACTAGGGGGAGAGACCCAGTACTTC.

This clonotype has a count of ten or more. The chain joins TRBV6-6 to TRBJ1-1; no firm D call. Trimming pared 0 bases from V and 0 bases from J, leaving 8 bases between. The CDR3 is 15 residues long. Germline values: CDR1 MNHNY, CDR2 SVGAGI (reference sequence). This CDR3 is CASSYSGRLNTEAFF. For the CDR3, the DNA is TGTGCCAGCAGTTACTCAGGGCGCCTGAACACTGAAGCTTTCTTT.

The gene calls are TRBV19 and TRBJ2-7; possible D gene TRBD2, 7 bases. The V gene's germline CDR1 is LNHDA and CDR2 SQIVND (reference sequence). The CDR3 length is 15 residues. V dropped 3 bases and J dropped 2 bases, with 14 bases sitting between them. CDR3 sequence reads: CASSIVGGPTYEQYF. Written as DNA, the CDR3 is TGTGCCAGTAGTATTGTCGGGGGGCCCACCTACGAGCAGTACTTC.

This clonotype was counted at least ten times. The genes are TRBV7-8 and TRBJ2-7, with 12 positions matching TRBD2. Trimming at V came to 1 base and at J to 4 bases, leaving 5 bases not matched to a gene. CDR1 and CDR2 (germline): SGHVS, FQNEAQ. The CDR3 length is 16 residues. The CDR3 here is CASSLGLAGEAYEQYF. The DNA of the CDR3 is TGTGCCAGCAGCTTAGGACTAGCGGGAGAGGCATACGAGCAGTACTTC.

This clonotype was counted ten times or more. The rearrangement uses TRBV4-3 and TRBJ2-7; 8 positions agree with TRBD1. CDR3 length: 15 residues. The junction had 5 bases not matched to a gene; V was cut back by 1 base and J by 3 bases. Germline values: CDR1 LGHNA, CDR2 YSLEER. In DNA form, the CDR3 reads TGCGCCAGCAGCCAAGGATCCGGACAGGGCTACGAGCAGTACTTC. It specifies CASSQGSGQGYEQYF.

Ten or more counts support this clonotype. The gene calls are TRBV11-2 and TRBJ2-1, with 7 bases fitting TRBD2. CDR1 and CDR2 from the germline V gene are SGHAT and FQNNGV. This CDR3 contains 14 residues. The junction had 14 bases not matched to a gene; V was cut back by 5 bases and J by 13 bases. The CDR3 DNA sequence: TGTGCCAGCAGCCCGCGATCAGCGGGGACCTTACAGTTCTTC. Protein: CASSPRSAGTLQFF. Supplemented by reference TRBV11-2 and TRBJ2-1, the full variable domain reads EAGVAQSPRYKIIEKRQSVAFWCNPISGHATLYWYQQILGQGPKLLIQFQNNGVVDDSQLPKDRFSAERLKGVDSTLKIQPAKLEDSAVYLCASSPRSAGTLQFFGPGTRLTVL.

The chain is built from TRBV20-1 and TRBJ2-7; D may be TRBD2 (5 bases). The CDR3 has 16 amino acids. Trimming took off 4 bases at V and 3 bases at J, with 22 bases between the two ends. CDR1 and CDR2 (germline): DFQATT, SNEGSKA (reference sequence). The CDR3 here is CSAIPLLAGRLYEQYF. CDR3 nucleotide sequence: TGCAGTGCTATCCCACTCCTTGCGGGCCGCCTCTACGAGCAGTACTTC.

This clonotype was observed a few times. The chain joins TRBV12-3 or TRBV12-4 to TRBJ2-7; D call uncertain. The CDR3 sequence is 14 residues long. V lost 3 bases, J lost 2 bases, and 11 bases lay in between. CDR3 in DNA: TGTGCCAGCAGTTTTGGCGGCAGCCCCTACGAGCAGTACTTC. This gives the protein CASSFGGSPYEQYF.

This clonotype was counted at least ten times. The chain employs TRBV7-9 and TRBJ2-5; TRBD2 matches 9 bases. Trimming took 1 base from V and 0 from J; bases not matched to a gene: 15. Germline CDR1 is SEHNR and CDR2 is FQNEAQ (reference sequence). The CDR3 contains 20 residues. The CDR3 reads CASSLDLREGLLKYQETQYF. Written as DNA, the CDR3 is TGTGCCAGCAGCTTAGATTTGCGGGAGGGCCTCCTGAAGTACCAAGAGACCCAGTACTTC.

This clonotype appeared many times. This chain uses TRBV3-1 with TRBJ1-1, with a tentative D call TRBD1 (5 bases). The V and J ends lost 3 bases and 7 bases respectively, with 12 bases between them. There are 13 residues in the CDR3. In germline, CDR1 is LGHDT, CDR2 YNNKEL (reference sequence). CDR3: CASSHPGGGEAFF. For the CDR3, the DNA is TGTGCCAGCAGCCATCCCGGGGGGGGTGAAGCTTTCTTT.

In this sample, this clonotype turned up many times. The chain joins TRBV3-1 to TRBJ2-5, with no clear D. Germline V lookup: CDR1 LGHDT, CDR2 YNNKEL (reference sequence). This CDR3 has 14 amino acids. Between the trimmed V and J ends, which lost 1 base and 1 base, there was a span of 7 bases. Here the CDR3 DNA reads TGTGCCAGCAGCCAAGGTATAGGCCAAGAGACCCAGTACTTC. Amino acid sequence: CASSQGIGQETQYF.

At least ten counts were recorded for this clonotype. The rearrangement joins TRBV7-8 to TRBJ2-7; no definite D call. The V and J ends lost 0 bases and 1 base respectively, with 7 bases between them. This CDR3 spans 14 amino acids. CDR1 is SGHVS, CDR2 FQNEAQ, per germline. CDR3 in amino acids: CASSLADGSYEQYF. In DNA, the CDR3 is TGTGCCAGCAGCTTAGCAGACGGTTCCTACGAGCAGTACTTC. Using reference TRBV7-8 and TRBJ2-7 for the parts outside the CDR3, the full variable domain is GAGVSQSPRYKVAKRGQDVALRCDPISGHVSLFWYQQALGQGPEFLTYFQNEAQLDKSGLPSDRFFAERPEGSVSTLKIQRTQQEDSAVYLCASSLADGSYEQYFGPGTRLTVT.

This clonotype appeared many times. The V gene is TRBV28, the J gene TRBJ1-2; maybe TRBD1 (6 bases). With 7 bases removed from V and 1 base from J, the gap between germline ends came to 16 bases. The CDR3 contains 15 residues. Germline CDR1 reads MDHEN; CDR2 reads SYDVKM. This CDR3 is CASTRRTVDNYGYTF. The CDR3 bases are TGTGCCAGCACCCGGAGGACAGTCGATAACTATGGCTACACCTTC.

In its sample, this clonotype was seen many times. This chain joins TRBV6-1 and TRBJ2-7; TRBD1 matches 7 bases. The CDR3 has 15 residues. With V trimmed by 5 bases and J by 3 bases, 10 bases remained unmatched. Germline CDR1 MNHNS, CDR2 SASEGT. CDR3 loop: CASSFYRDSYYEQYF. Written as DNA, the CDR3 is TGTGCCAGCAGTTTCTACCGGGACAGCTACTACGAGCAGTACTTC.

A few counts support this clonotype. This chain links TRBV7-2 with TRBJ2-7, with 7 bases that match TRBD2. Unmatched junction bases numbered 7, after V lost 5 bases and J lost 0 bases. CDR1 and CDR2 from the germline V gene are SGHTA and FQGNSA. The CDR3 has 15 residues. CDR3 loop: CASSASPGGSYEQYF. For the CDR3, the DNA is TGTGCCAGCAGCGCCAGCCCGGGGGGCTCCTACGAGCAGTACTTC.

Turning to this clonotype: Given a much more abundant clone one base away, this may be a read error. V usage is TRBV7-3 and J usage is TRBJ2-2, with 9 positions matching TRBD2. In germline, CDR1 is SGHTA, CDR2 FQGTGA. The length of the CDR3 is 15 residues. The CDR3 sequence is CASSPAASGAGELVF. DNA of the CDR3: TGTGCCAGCAGCCCGGCGGCTAGCGGGGCCGGGGAGCTGGTTTTT.

This clonotype appeared a few times. The chain recombines TRBV27 with TRBJ1-5; weak D call: TRBD1 (6 bases). The CDR3 length is 13 residues. Trimming took 2 bases from V and 7 from J, leaving 9 bases between them. Germline V CDR1 and CDR2: MNHEY, SMNVEV (reference sequence). The CDR3 here is CASSLKQGQPQHF. CDR3 coding DNA: TGTGCCAGCAGTTTAAAACAGGGCCAGCCCCAGCATTTT.

DNA for the CDR3: TGTGCCAGCAGCTTAGGGGGACCCGGGACTAGCGTACTACAGGAGCAGTTCTTC. This encodes CASSLGGPGTSVLQEQFF. The chain is built from TRBV7-2 and TRBJ2-1; TRBD2 agrees at 10 bases. J was trimmed by 10 bases and V by 1 base; bases with no gene match: 16. CDR3 length equals 18 residues. Germline values: CDR1 SGHTA, CDR2 FQGNSA.

This chain uses TRBV20-1 with TRBJ1-3, with a weak D call TRBD1 (6 bases). Trimming stripped 0 bases from V and 7 bases from J, with 13 bases between. The germline gives CDR1 DFQATT, CDR2 SNEGSKA (reference sequence). The CDR3 sequence is 14 residues long. In DNA form, the CDR3 reads TGCAGTGCTAGAGACCGGAGGGGGGGTAACACCATATATTTT. Translation: CSARDRRGGNTIYF.

The table lists this clonotype with many counts. The chain is built from TRBV6-2 or TRBV6-3 and TRBJ2-7; TRBD1 aligns across 9 bases. Germline values: CDR1 MNHEY, CDR2 SVGEGT. J was trimmed by 0 bases and V by 10 bases; bases with no gene match: 4. The CDR3 is 13 amino acids. The CDR3 loop is CATTGQGSYEQYF. Here the CDR3 DNA reads TGTGCCACGACGGGACAGGGCTCCTACGAGCAGTACTTC.

This clonotype was detected a few times. The chain has TRBV4-1 and TRBJ2-7, with 12 positions matching TRBD2. The V and J ends lost 3 bases and 2 bases, in that order; junction bases with no gene match: 5. This CDR3 has 16 amino acids. Germline CDR1 MGHRA, CDR2 YSYEKL. CDR3 amino acids: CASSQSSGRVTYEQYF. In DNA form, the CDR3 reads TGCGCCAGCAGCCAGTCTAGCGGGAGGGTCACCTACGAGCAGTACTTC.

This clonotype has a count of ten or more. The rearrangement links TRBV9 to TRBJ1-1; no clear D gene. The CDR3 covers 13 residues. Trimming stripped 1 base from V and 5 bases from J, with 9 bases between. The germline V gene has CDR1 SGDLS and CDR2 YYNGEE. DNA of the CDR3: TGTGCCAGCAGCGTACTTGAGGGTACTGAAGCTTTCTTT. Amino acid sequence: CASSVLEGTEAFF.

This clonotype was detected only a few times. V and J are TRBV27 and TRBJ2-2, with no clear D. V was cut by 6 bases and J by 1 base, with 15 bases left in between. The germline V gene has CDR1 MNHEY and CDR2 SMNVEV (reference sequence). This CDR3 is 16 amino acids long. In nucleotides, the CDR3 is TGTGCCAGCAGAACATCCGCTACAAGGAACACCGGGGAGCTGTTTTTT. Translating it yields CASRTSATRNTGELFF.

The chain carries TRBV18 and TRBJ1-5; 10 positions match TRBD1. CDR3 length: 16 amino acids. V lost 2 bases to trimming and J lost 1 base; unmatched junction nucleotides: 2. Germline V CDR1 and CDR2: KGHSH, LQKENI. CDR3 in amino acids: CASSPGTGDSNQPQHF. DNA of the CDR3: TGTGCCAGCTCACCAGGGACAGGGGACAGCAATCAGCCCCAGCATTTT.

The gene calls are TRBV4-1 and TRBJ2-7, with D possibly TRBD1 on 5 matching bases. Per germline, CDR1 MGHRA and CDR2 YSYEKL. This CDR3 contains 13 residues. With 4 bases removed from V and 6 bases from J, the gap between germline ends came to 13 bases. This CDR3 is CASSLTTAREQYF. CDR3 coding DNA: TGCGCCAGCAGCCTAACGACAGCCCGCGAGCAGTACTTC.

V gene TRBV7-9 combines with J gene TRBJ1-6; D is perhaps TRBD1 (5 bases). CDR3 size: 16 residues. With 5 bases removed from V and 7 bases from J, the gap between germline ends came to 18 bases. Germline assignment: CDR1 SEHNR and CDR2 FQNEAQ (reference sequence). DNA of the CDR3: TGTGCCAGCAGCCCGACGGACAAGACAAAAAATTCACCCCTCCACTTT. It encodes CASSPTDKTKNSPLHF.

The V and J genes are TRBV5-6 and TRBJ2-7; TRBD1 might be the D (5 bases). Trimming removed 0 bases from V and 6 bases from J, with 13 bases in between. The CDR3 is made up of 14 amino acids. The germline gives CDR1 SGHDT, CDR2 YYEEEE. CDR3 region: CASSLEGVRGEQYF. DNA of the CDR3: TGTGCCAGCAGCTTGGAAGGTGTTAGGGGCGAGCAGTACTTC.

Turning to this clonotype: A much larger clonotype is one base distant, so this may be a read error. The V call is TRBV20-1, the J call TRBJ1-4, with D maybe TRBD1 (6 bases). Germline V gives CDR1 DFQATT, CDR2 SNEGSKA (reference sequence). The CDR3 loop spans 15 amino acids. The CDR3, as DNA: TGCAGTGCTAGAGTACAGGGACGTCTGAATGAAAAACTGCTTTTT. Encoded protein: CSARVQGRLNEKLLF.

This clonotype was counted a few times. CDR3 DNA sequence: TGTGCCAGCAGCTCACAGGGCCCGGGCATTCAGTACTTC. It encodes CASSSQGPGIQYF. The chain combines TRBV7-9 with TRBJ2-4; a possible D gene is TRBD1 (6 bases). The CDR3 sequence is 13 residues long. V lost 4 bases and J lost 9, with 13 bases in between. Germline V gene data show CDR1 as SEHNR and CDR2 as FQNEAQ (reference sequence).

The table lists this clonotype with a few counts. The V gene is TRBV5-1, the J gene TRBJ2-2; TRBD1 is a possible D gene (6 bases). CDR1 is SGHRS and CDR2 is YFSETQ in the germline V gene. Trimming took off 0 bases at V and 0 bases at J, with 12 bases between the two ends. This CDR3 comprises 17 residues. This CDR3 is CASSLGTGTTNTGELFF. The CDR3 DNA sequence: TGCGCCAGCAGCTTGGGGACCGGGACAACGAACACCGGGGAGCTGTTTTTT.